One sample yielded the 27 T cell receptor beta chains listed below, sequenced in a study of STAT5B mutations in CD4+ large granular lymphocyte leukemia. Libraries were prepared by immunoSEQ multiplex PCR; TCRdb keeps only in-frame clonotypes and omits some of them. The table has 23,000 or so clones, about two thirds seen once. Input material: CD4+ T cells from blood buffy coats. The receptors were gathered from a human donor in good health.

This clone was recorded a few times. The chain employs TRBV7-6 and TRBJ2-7; D unresolved. Germline CDR1 and CDR2: SGHVS and FNYEAQ. CDR3 length: 12 residues. Trimming removed 5 bases from V and 3 bases from J, with 8 bases in between. DNA for the CDR3: TGTGCCAGCAGCGGGATCGGCTACGAGCAGTACTTC. Protein: CASSGIGYEQYF.

As for this clone: Mismatch with germline at one junction end may stem from a read error. The J gene is TRBJ1-2, the V gene TRBV5-1, with a weak D call TRBD1 (5 bases). The CDR3 has 13 residues. Germline CDR1 is SGHRS and CDR2 is YFSETQ. CDR3 bases: TGCGCCAGCAACTTGGGGGGGGACTATGGCTACACCTTC. As protein: CASNLGGDYGYTF.

V is TRBV27 and J is TRBJ2-2; 8 bases match TRBD2. After removal of 5 bases from V and 7 bases from J, the junction contained 12 bases not matched to a gene. Germline CDR1 reads MNHEY; CDR2 reads SMNVEV (reference sequence). The CDR3 loop spans 16 amino acids. CDR3 DNA sequence: TGTGCCAGCAGTGCCCCGGGACTAGTTCCACTCGGGGAGCTGTTTTTT. It encodes CASSAPGLVPLGELFF.

J is TRBJ1-4 and V is TRBV12-5; 9 positions agree with TRBD1. Germline-derived CDR1 and CDR2 are LGHNT and FRNRAP. After removal of 3 bases from V and 3 bases from J, the junction contained 2 bases not matched to a gene. The CDR3 totals 15 residues. The CDR3 reads CASGFGQGPNEKLFF. CDR3 sequence (DNA): TGTGCTAGTGGTTTTGGACAGGGGCCTAATGAAAAACTGTTTTTT. The full variable domain, its missing parts supplied by reference TRBV12-5 and TRBJ1-4, is DARVTQTPRHKVTEMGQEVTMRCQPILGHNTVFWYRQTMMQGLELLAYFRNRAPLDDSGMPKDRFSAEMPDATLATLKIQPSEPRDSAVYFCASGFGQGPNEKLFFGSGTQLSVL.

The rearrangement joins TRBV19 to TRBJ1-6; tentatively, D is TRBD1 (5 bases). V gave up 8 bases and J gave up 5 bases, with 10 bases separating them. Germline V gene data show CDR1 as LNHDA and CDR2 as SQIVND (reference sequence). The CDR3 runs 13 residues. The CDR3 DNA follows: TGTGCCAGTTCGGAGACAGATAATTCACCCCTCCACTTT. Amino acid sequence: CASSETDNSPLHF. The full variable domain, with the rest looked up from reference TRBV19 and TRBJ1-6, is DGGITQSPKYLFRKEGQNVTLSCEQNLNHDAMYWYRQDPGQGLRLIYYSQIVNDFQKGDIAEGYSVSREKKESFPLTVTSAQKNPTAFYLCASSETDNSPLHFGNGTRLTVT.

This sequence joins TRBV10-1 and TRBJ2-1; D not resolved. Germline V lookup: CDR1 WNHNN, CDR2 SYGVQD (reference sequence). Trimming pared 5 bases from V and 7 bases from J, leaving 12 bases between. This CDR3 is built from 13 residues. The CDR3 region has the DNA TGCGCCAGCAGTTCGGTCTCAACGAATGAGCAGTTCTTC. Encoded protein: CASSSVSTNEQFF.

The chain combines TRBV28 with TRBJ2-5; TRBD2 matches at 8 bases. This CDR3 has 16 residues. After removal of 5 bases from V and 5 bases from J, the junction contained 13 bases not matched to a gene. Germline-derived CDR1 and CDR2 are MDHEN and SYDVKM. DNA of the CDR3: TGTGCCAGCAGTCCCGCGGGGGGACGCCGCCCGGAGACCCAGTACTTC. It translates to CASSPAGGRRPETQYF.

The rearrangement joins TRBV5-3 to TRBJ2-7, with D perhaps given as TRBD1 or TRBD2 (5 bases each). TRBV5-3 is an ORF, and what it does is uncertain. The CDR3 is 15 amino acids. Trimming removed 0 bases from V and 4 bases from J, with 14 bases in between. CDR3 bases: TGTGCCAGAAGCTTGGCGGGGTGGGGGATTTACGAGCAGTACTTC. It translates to CARSLAGWGIYEQYF.

The chain carries TRBV10-3 and TRBJ2-3; 10 bases fit TRBD2. The CDR3 length is 17 residues. Per the germline V gene, CDR1 is ENHRY and CDR2 is SYGVKD. Germline trimming cut 6 bases from V and 0 bases from J; bases unmatched to any gene: 9. Written as DNA, the CDR3 is TGTGCCATCAGACCACCTCTAGCGGGGGCTAGCACAGATACGCAGTATTTT. This encodes CAIRPPLAGASTDTQYF.

The chain links TRBV7-9 to TRBJ2-7; 7 bases are shared with TRBD1. Trimming removed 6 bases from V and 6 bases from J; junction bases left unmatched: 17. The CDR3 covers 16 residues. Germline V lookup: CDR1 SEHNR, CDR2 FQNEAQ (reference sequence). CDR3 sequence: CASSRGGRDRALEQYF. The CDR3, as DNA: TGTGCCAGCAGTCGGGGTGGTCGAGACAGGGCTCTCGAGCAGTACTTC.

This clone was detected a few times. CDR3 coding DNA: TGTGCCAGCAGCCAAGATCAGCTATCGGGACTAGCGGGGGTGGGCTCCTACAATGAGCAGTTCTTC. Residues: CASSQDQLSGLAGVGSYNEQFF. This chain uses TRBV14 with TRBJ2-1; the match to TRBD2 covers 14 bases. The CDR3 spans 22 residues. Germline values: CDR1 SGHDN, CDR2 FVKESK. Trimming removed 0 bases from V and 0 bases from J; junction bases left unmatched: 13.

The CDR3 DNA reads TGTGCCAGCAGCTTGTTGGCGGCAGATTCCTCTGGAAACACCATATATTTT. Translated, it gives CASSLLAADSSGNTIYF. The chain uses TRBV5-6 and TRBJ1-3; D call uncertain. The CDR3 consists of 17 residues. V was cut by 1 base and J by 0 bases, with 14 bases left in between. CDR1 and CDR2 from the germline V gene are SGHDT and YYEEEE.

The sample holds a few counts of this clone. This chain joins TRBV11-3 and TRBJ1-1; D not resolved. CDR1 and CDR2 (germline): SGHNT, YENEEA. This CDR3 spans 16 amino acids. The germline V and J ends were trimmed by 5 bases and 5 bases, with 21 bases remaining between them. As DNA, the CDR3 is TGTGCCAGCAGCCTAGCCGACCCAGGTGGGGAGACTGAAGCTTTCTTT. Its translation: CASSLADPGGETEAFF.

The chain carries TRBV18 and TRBJ1-3; D ambiguous. Germline loops: CDR1 KGHSH, CDR2 LQKENI. This CDR3 spans 17 amino acids. V lost 3 bases and J lost 0, with 15 bases in between. The CDR3 spells CASSPVSEPGSGNTIYF. The CDR3 DNA reads TGTGCCAGCTCACCGGTCTCAGAACCAGGCTCTGGAAACACCATATATTTT.

The CDR3 coding sequence is TGTGCCAGCCGAACCAGGAGATTTAAGCAGGCATGGGATACGCAGTATTTT. Its protein product is CASRTRRFKQAWDTQYF. The chain carries TRBV28 and TRBJ2-3; D gene uncertain. Germline V CDR1 and CDR2: MDHEN, SYDVKM. The germline V and J ends were trimmed by 8 bases and 6 bases, with 27 bases remaining between them. CDR3 length equals 17 residues.

The rearrangement joins TRBV27 to TRBJ1-2; D is uncertain. The ends were cut back, 5 bases at V and 4 bases at J, with 14 bases in the middle. The CDR3 has 14 amino acids. The germline V gene has CDR1 MNHEY and CDR2 SMNVEV (reference sequence). The CDR3 nucleotides read TGTGCCAGCAGTCCCCCGGGGTTTTCCTATGGCTACACCTTC. Translation: CASSPPGFSYGYTF.

The rearrangement uses TRBV7-9 and TRBJ1-1; D unclear. The V and J ends lost 4 bases and 10 bases respectively, with 16 bases between them. Germline V gene sequence: CDR1 SEHNR, CDR2 FQNEAQ (reference sequence). The length of the CDR3 is 13 residues. The CDR3: CASSSERAPGAFF. The CDR3 nucleotides read TGTGCCAGCAGCTCAGAACGTGCCCCGGGAGCTTTCTTT.

The chain carries TRBV5-5 and TRBJ2-1, with 7 bases matching TRBD1. Germline V gene data show CDR1 as SGHKS and CDR2 as YYEKEE (reference sequence). The CDR3 sequence is 18 residues long. V dropped 1 base and J dropped 0; count of bases not matched to a gene: 10. CDR3 DNA: TGTGCCAGCAGCTTGTCCCCGGAACAGGGGTACTCCTACAATGAGCAGTTCTTC. It encodes CASSLSPEQGYSYNEQFF.

The chain links TRBV11-3 to TRBJ1-1; unclear D gene. Trimming cost V 3 bases and J 4 bases, with 15 bases left between them. CDR3 length equals 15 residues. The V gene's germline CDR1 is SGHNT and CDR2 YENEEA. The CDR3: CASSFGAGEPTEAFF. The CDR3 DNA reads TGTGCCAGCAGCTTCGGAGCCGGGGAACCCACTGAAGCTTTCTTT.

This clone was detected only a few times. The chain recombines TRBV5-1 with TRBJ1-5, with a tentative D call TRBD1 (5 bases). This CDR3 is 15 amino acids long. Trimming stripped 1 base from V and 0 bases from J, with 8 bases between. CDR1 is SGHRS and CDR2 is YFSETQ in the germline V gene. This CDR3 reads CASSLWGDSNQPQHF. The CDR3 DNA is TGCGCCAGCAGCTTGTGGGGGGATAGCAATCAGCCCCAGCATTTT.

The V gene is TRBV19, the J gene TRBJ2-7; D possibly corresponds to TRBD2 (6 bases). This CDR3 is 13 amino acids long. The V gene lost 5 bases and the J gene lost 4 bases, with 12 bases spanning the gap. The V gene's germline CDR1 is LNHDA and CDR2 SQIVND (reference sequence). The CDR3 region has the DNA TGTGCCAGTAGTTACGGGGGACCTTACGAGCAGTACTTC. The encoded protein is CASSYGGPYEQYF.

This clone has only a few counts. Other DNA sequences within the sample encode an identical CDR3. The chain is built from TRBV5-1 and TRBJ1-5; maybe TRBD1 (5 bases). Trimming cost V 0 bases and J 4 bases, with 8 bases left between them. This CDR3 is 14 amino acids long. Germline V gene data show CDR1 as SGHRS and CDR2 as YFSETQ. CDR3: CASSLDGGNQPQHF. The CDR3 nucleotides read TGCGCCAGCAGCTTGGACGGGGGAAATCAGCCCCAGCATTTT.

This clone was recorded only once. V and J are TRBV7-9 and TRBJ2-5; 7 nucleotides agree with TRBD2. CDR1 SEHNR and CDR2 FQNEAQ come from the germline V gene (reference sequence). Trimming took 1 base from V and 8 from J; bases not matched to a gene: 10. This CDR3 has 15 amino acids. CDR3 in amino acids: CASSLGGTTTITQYF. The CDR3 region has the DNA TGTGCCAGCAGCTTAGGCGGGACTACCACGATCACCCAGTACTTC.

The chain employs TRBV29-1 and TRBJ2-3; D call uncertain. This CDR3 contains 13 residues. V was shortened by 3 bases and J by 6 bases, with 13 bases between the two germline ends. CDR1 is SQVTM, CDR2 ANQGSEA, per germline. The CDR3, as DNA: TGCAGCGTTGAGGTAGGTAAGGTGGATACGCAGTATTTT. This codes for CSVEVGKVDTQYF.

The chain joins TRBV7-8 to TRBJ1-6, with D tentatively TRBD1 (6 bases). This CDR3 contains 16 residues. From germline, CDR1 is SGHVS and CDR2 FQNEAQ. V lost 5 bases and J 0 bases, leaving 11 bases between the germline ends. The CDR3 protein is CASSGGQDSYNSPLHF. The CDR3, as DNA: TGTGCCAGCAGCGGGGGCCAGGACTCCTATAATTCACCCCTCCACTTT.

This clone was detected only a few times. The chain carries TRBV19 and TRBJ2-1, with a possible D match to TRBD1 (6 bases). CDR3 length: 15 amino acids. Germline values: CDR1 LNHDA, CDR2 SQIVND (reference sequence). The V end was cut by 5 bases, the J end by 9 bases, with 20 bases between. The CDR3 coding sequence is TGTGCCAGTAGTTTTTTCGTGGGGGCCACCATTGAGCAGTTCTTC. Translated: CASSFFVGATIEQFF. The variable domain in full, completed from reference TRBV19 and TRBJ2-1, reads DGGITQSPKYLFRKEGQNVTLSCEQNLNHDAMYWYRQDPGQGLRLIYYSQIVNDFQKGDIAEGYSVSREKKESFPLTVTSAQKNPTAFYLCASSFFVGATIEQFFGPGTRLTVL.

The chain combines TRBV2 with TRBJ2-2, with D hard to call. Germline CDR1 reads SNHLY; CDR2 reads FYNNEI. The V end lost 7 bases, the J end lost 0 bases, and 18 bases lay between the germline ends. The CDR3 has 17 residues. The CDR3 region is CASTALTNIANTGELFF. In DNA form, the CDR3 reads TGTGCCAGCACTGCCCTGACAAATATCGCGAACACCGGGGAGCTGTTTTTT.